This T cell receptor (beta chain) was recovered during a study of cytomegalovirus exposure and HLA in healthy donors. J was trimmed by 0 bases and V by 4 bases; bases with no gene match: 1. Per the germline V gene, CDR1 is SQVTM and CDR2 is ANQGSEA. This CDR3 spans 13 amino acids. Vbeta (60) and Jbeta (13) primers were used in the PCR. Data came from immunoSEQ multiplex PCR; TCRdb stores just in-frame clones and leaves some out. The sample holds tens of thousands of clones. At sampling all donors were nominally healthy, likely with unrecorded immune exposures. Notes on this clone: In the same sample, other DNA sequences code for this CDR3.

Sequencing was performed on PBMCs. J is TRBJ2-3 and V is TRBV29-1, with TRBD2 identical over 7 bases. This TCR was recovered from a man aged 50-59 years in good health and CMV-seropositive. The CDR3 loop reads CSVGSGSTDTQYF. In nucleotides, the CDR3 is TGCAGCGTTGGTAGCGGGAGCACAGATACGCAGTATTTT.